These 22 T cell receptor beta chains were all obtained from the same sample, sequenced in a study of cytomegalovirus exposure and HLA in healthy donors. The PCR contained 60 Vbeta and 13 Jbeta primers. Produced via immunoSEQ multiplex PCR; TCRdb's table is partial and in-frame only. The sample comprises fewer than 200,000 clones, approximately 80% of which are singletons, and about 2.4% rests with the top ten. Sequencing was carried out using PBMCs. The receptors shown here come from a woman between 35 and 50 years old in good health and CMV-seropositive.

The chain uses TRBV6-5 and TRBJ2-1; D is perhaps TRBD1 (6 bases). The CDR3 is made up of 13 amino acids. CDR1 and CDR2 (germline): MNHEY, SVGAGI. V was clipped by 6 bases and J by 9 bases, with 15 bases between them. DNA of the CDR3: TGTGCCAGCAGGTGGACAGAACTATCTGAGCAGTTCTTC. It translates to CASRWTELSEQFF.

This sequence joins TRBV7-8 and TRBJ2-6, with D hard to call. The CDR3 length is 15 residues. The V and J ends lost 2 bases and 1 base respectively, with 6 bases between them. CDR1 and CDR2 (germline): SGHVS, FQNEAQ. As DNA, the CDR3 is TGTGCCAGCAGCTTACCCGGTTCTGGGGCCAACGTCCTGACTTTC. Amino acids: CASSLPGSGANVLTF.

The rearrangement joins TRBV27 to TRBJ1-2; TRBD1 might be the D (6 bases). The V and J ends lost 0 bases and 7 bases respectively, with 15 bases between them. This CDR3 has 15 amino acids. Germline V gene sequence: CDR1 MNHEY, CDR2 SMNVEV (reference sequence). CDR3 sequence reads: CASSLSVAGDTGYTF. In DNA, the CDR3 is TGTGCCAGCAGTTTATCTGTGGCGGGGGACACTGGCTACACCTTC.

The CDR3 is CASSLGAPISYEQYF. CDR3 nucleotides: TGTGCCAGCAGCTTAGGAGCCCCAATTTCCTACGAGCAGTACTTC. This sequence joins TRBV7-6 and TRBJ2-7; D gene uncertain. This CDR3 is 15 amino acids long. Trimming took off 1 base at V and 1 base at J, with 11 bases between the two ends. The V gene's germline CDR1 is SGHVS and CDR2 FNYEAQ.

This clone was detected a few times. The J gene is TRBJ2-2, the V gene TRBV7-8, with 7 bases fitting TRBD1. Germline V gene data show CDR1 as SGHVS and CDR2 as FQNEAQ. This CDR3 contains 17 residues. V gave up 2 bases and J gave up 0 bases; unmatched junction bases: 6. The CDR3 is CASSLQLGTANTGELFF. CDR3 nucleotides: TGTGCCAGCAGCTTACAGCTCGGGACAGCGAACACCGGGGAGCTGTTTTTT.

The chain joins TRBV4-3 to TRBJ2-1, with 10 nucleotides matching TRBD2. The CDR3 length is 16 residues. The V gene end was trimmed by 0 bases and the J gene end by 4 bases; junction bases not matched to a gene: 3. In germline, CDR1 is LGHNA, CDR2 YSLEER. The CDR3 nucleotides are TGCGCCAGCAGCCAAGAGGCAGCGGGAGGGTACAATGAGCAGTTCTTC. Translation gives CASSQEAAGGYNEQFF.

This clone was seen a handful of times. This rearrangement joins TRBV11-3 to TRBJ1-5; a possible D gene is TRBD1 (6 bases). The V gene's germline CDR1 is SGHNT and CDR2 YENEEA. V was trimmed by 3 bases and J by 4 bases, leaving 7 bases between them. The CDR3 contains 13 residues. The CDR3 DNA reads TGTGCCAGCAGCTTGGACAGAAATCAGCCCCAGCATTTT. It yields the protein CASSLDRNQPQHF.

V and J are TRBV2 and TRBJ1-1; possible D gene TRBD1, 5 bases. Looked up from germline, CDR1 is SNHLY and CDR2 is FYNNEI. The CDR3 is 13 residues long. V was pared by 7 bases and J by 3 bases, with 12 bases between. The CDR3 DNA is TGTGCCAGCACCCGACAGTCCGACACTGAAGCTTTCTTT. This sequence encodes CASTRQSDTEAFF.

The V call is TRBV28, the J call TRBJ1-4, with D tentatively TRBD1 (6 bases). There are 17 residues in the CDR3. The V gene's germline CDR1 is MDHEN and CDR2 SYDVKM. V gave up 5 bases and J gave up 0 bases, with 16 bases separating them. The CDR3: CASSPAAGGATNEKLFF. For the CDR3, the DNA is TGTGCCAGCAGTCCCGCGGCGGGGGGCGCAACTAATGAAAAACTGTTTTTT.

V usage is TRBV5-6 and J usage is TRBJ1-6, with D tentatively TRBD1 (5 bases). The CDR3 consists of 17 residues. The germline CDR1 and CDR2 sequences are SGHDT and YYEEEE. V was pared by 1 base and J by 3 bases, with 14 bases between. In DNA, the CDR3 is TGTGCCAGCAGCTTGAATCTGGACACCCGCTATAATTCACCCCTCCACTTT. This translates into CASSLNLDTRYNSPLHF.

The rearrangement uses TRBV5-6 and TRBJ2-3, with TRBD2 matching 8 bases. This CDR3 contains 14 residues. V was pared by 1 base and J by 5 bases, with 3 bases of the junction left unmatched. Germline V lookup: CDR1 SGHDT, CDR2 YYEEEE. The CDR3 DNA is TGTGCCAGCAGCTTGCGGGAGGGCCAAGATACGCAGTATTTT. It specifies CASSLREGQDTQYF.

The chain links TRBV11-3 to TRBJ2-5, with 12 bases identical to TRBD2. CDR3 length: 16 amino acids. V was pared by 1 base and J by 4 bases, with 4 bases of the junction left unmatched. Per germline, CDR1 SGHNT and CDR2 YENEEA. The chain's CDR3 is CASSLGPSGRAETQYF. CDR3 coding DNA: TGTGCCAGCAGCTTAGGTCCTAGCGGGAGGGCAGAGACCCAGTACTTC.

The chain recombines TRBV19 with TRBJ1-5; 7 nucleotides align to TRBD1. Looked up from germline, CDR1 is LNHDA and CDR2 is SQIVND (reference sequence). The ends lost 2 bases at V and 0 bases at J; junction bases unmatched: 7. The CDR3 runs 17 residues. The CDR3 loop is CASSIPGGGYSNQPQHF. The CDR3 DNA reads TGTGCCAGTAGTATACCAGGGGGAGGCTATAGCAATCAGCCCCAGCATTTT. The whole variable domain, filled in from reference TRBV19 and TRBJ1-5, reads DGGITQSPKYLFRKEGQNVTLSCEQNLNHDAMYWYRQDPGQGLRLIYYSQIVNDFQKGDIAEGYSVSREKKESFPLTVTSAQKNPTAFYLCASSIPGGGYSNQPQHFGDGTRLSIL.

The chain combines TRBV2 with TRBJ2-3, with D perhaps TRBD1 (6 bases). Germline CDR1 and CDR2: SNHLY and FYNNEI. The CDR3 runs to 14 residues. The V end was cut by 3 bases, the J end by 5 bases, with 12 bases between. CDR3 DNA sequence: TGTGCCAGCAGTGAGAAAGGGGGTAGAGATACGCAGTATTTT. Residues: CASSEKGGRDTQYF. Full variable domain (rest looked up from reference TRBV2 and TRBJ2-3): EPEVTQTPSHQVTQMGQEVILRCVPISNHLYFYWYRQILGQKVEFLVSFYNNEISEKSEIFDDQFSVERPDGSNFTLKIRSTKLEDSAMYFCASSEKGGRDTQYFGPGTRLTVL.

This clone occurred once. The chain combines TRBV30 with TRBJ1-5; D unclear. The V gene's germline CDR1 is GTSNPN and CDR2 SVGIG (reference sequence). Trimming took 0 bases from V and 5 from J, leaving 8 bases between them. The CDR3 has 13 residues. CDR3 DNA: TGTGCCTGGAGTGTACGGGATGATCAGCCCCAGCATTTT. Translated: CAWSVRDDQPQHF.

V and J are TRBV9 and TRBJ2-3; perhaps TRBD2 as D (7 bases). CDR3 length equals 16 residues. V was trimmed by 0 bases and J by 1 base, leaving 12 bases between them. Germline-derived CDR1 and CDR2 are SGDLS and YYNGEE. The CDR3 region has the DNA TGTGCCAGCAGCGTAGCTGGGGGGGGCCGCACAGATACGCAGTATTTT. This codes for CASSVAGGGRTDTQYF.

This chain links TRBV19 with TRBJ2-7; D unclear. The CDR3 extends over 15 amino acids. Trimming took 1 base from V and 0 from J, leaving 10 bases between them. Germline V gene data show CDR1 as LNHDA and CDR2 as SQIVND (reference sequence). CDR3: CASSIGVQPSYEQYF. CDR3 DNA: TGTGCCAGTAGTATAGGAGTACAGCCCTCCTACGAGCAGTACTTC.

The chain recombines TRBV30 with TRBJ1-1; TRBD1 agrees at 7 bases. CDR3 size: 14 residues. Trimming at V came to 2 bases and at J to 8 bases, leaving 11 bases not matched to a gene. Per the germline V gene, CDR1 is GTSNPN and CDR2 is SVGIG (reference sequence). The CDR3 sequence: CAWSQGDRRLEAFF. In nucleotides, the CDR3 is TGTGCCTGGAGTCAAGGGGACAGAAGATTAGAAGCTTTCTTT.

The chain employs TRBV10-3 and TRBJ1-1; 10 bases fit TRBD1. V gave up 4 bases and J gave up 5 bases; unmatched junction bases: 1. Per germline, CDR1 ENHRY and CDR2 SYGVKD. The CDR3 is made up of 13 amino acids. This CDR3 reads CAISGGQGTEAFF. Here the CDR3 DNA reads TGTGCCATCAGTGGGGGACAGGGGACTGAAGCTTTCTTT.

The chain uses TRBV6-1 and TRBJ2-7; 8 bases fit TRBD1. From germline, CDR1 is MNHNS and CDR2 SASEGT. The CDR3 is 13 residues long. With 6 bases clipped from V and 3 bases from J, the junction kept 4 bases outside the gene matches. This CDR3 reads CASRPTGDYEQYF. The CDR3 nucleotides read TGTGCCAGCAGGCCGACAGGGGACTACGAGCAGTACTTC.

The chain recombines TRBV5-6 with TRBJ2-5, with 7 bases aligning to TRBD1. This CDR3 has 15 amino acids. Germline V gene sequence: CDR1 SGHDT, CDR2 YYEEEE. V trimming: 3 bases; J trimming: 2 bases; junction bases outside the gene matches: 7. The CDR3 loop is CASSSGTEFQETQYF. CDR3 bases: TGTGCCAGCAGCTCCGGGACAGAGTTTCAAGAGACCCAGTACTTC.

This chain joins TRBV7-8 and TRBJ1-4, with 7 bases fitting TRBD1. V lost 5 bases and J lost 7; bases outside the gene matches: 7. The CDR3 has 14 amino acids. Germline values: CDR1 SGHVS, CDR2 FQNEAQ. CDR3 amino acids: CASSVDRDGEKLFF. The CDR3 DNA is TGTGCCAGCAGCGTAGACAGGGATGGTGAAAAACTGTTTTTT.